The following is a TCR beta chain sequence with its context. Its antigen is as yet unknown. These data come from a study of T cell responses to AZD1222 COVID-19 vaccine. Assay: immunoSEQ multiplex PCR; the TCRdb copy retains only in-frame clones and omits some. The repertoire holds around 180,000 clones, with more than 70% as singletons. This CDR3 spans 16 amino acids. The V segment lost 5 bases and the J segment 0 bases; nucleotides outside the gene matches: 5. The germline gives CDR1 SGHVS, CDR2 FQNEAQ. General study points: Repertoires were collected only later (after the peak T cell response had occurred). Nearly half of spike-specific TCRs reportedly go after variant regions that carry no mutations.

The starting material was peripheral blood, obtained 28 days after the second AZD1222 dose. V is TRBV7-8 and J is TRBJ2-7; 12 bases fit TRBD2. The clonotype comes from an adult who received the AZD1222 COVID-19 vaccine. Here the CDR3 DNA reads TGTGCCAGCAGCACTAGCGGGGGGCCCGGCTCCTACGAGCAGTACTTC. It is translated as CASSTSGGPGSYEQYF.